This T cell receptor (beta chain) was identified in a study of T cell responses to AZD1222 COVID-19 vaccine. Points from the study as a whole: Among AZD1222 vaccinees, only six or seven were seropositive at baseline. Females made up more of the donors, who were largely white British, and clonal diversity may have come out too low. Compared with day 0, the breadth and depth of the Spike-specific TCR repertoire rose significantly after two doses of AZD1222. CD4 TCRs linked to vaccination spanned spike, dominating at 160-218 and 743-854.

Concerning this clone itself: Its antigen is currently unknown.

Here immunoSEQ multiplex PCR was the method, and the copy in TCRdb shows in-frame clones only, minus some. The sample shows over 70,000 clones, just over 85% of them seen only once. From germline, CDR1 is SGDLS and CDR2 YYNGEE. The CDR3 is 15 amino acids. Trimming stripped 4 bases from V and 6 bases from J, with 20 bases between. The rearrangement links TRBV9 to TRBJ2-7; D might be TRBD2 (8 bases). The sample was peripheral blood, taken on day 0 of MenACWY control vaccination. This receptor was obtained from an adult in good health. CDR3 amino acids: CASSLIDRAGGEQYF. The CDR3 nucleotides are TGTGCCAGCAGCCTCATTGACAGGGCGGGGGGCGAGCAGTACTTC.